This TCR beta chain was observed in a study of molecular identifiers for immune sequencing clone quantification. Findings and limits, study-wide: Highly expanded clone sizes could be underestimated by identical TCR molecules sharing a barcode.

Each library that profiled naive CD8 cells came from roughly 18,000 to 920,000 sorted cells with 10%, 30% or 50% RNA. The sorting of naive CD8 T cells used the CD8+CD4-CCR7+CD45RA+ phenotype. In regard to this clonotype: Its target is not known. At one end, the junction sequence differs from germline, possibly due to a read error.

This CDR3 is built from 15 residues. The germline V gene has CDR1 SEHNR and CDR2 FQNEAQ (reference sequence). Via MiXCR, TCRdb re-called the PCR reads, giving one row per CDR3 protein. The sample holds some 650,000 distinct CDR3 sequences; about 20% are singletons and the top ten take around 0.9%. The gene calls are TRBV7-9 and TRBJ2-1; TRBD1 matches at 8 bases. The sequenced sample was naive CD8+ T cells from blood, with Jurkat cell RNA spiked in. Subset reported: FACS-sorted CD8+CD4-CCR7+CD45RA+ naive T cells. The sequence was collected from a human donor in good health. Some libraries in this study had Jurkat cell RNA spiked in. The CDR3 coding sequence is TGTACCAGCAGCCGGACAGGGATTTACTACTTGGGGCAGTTCTTC. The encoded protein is CTSSRTGIYYLGQFF.